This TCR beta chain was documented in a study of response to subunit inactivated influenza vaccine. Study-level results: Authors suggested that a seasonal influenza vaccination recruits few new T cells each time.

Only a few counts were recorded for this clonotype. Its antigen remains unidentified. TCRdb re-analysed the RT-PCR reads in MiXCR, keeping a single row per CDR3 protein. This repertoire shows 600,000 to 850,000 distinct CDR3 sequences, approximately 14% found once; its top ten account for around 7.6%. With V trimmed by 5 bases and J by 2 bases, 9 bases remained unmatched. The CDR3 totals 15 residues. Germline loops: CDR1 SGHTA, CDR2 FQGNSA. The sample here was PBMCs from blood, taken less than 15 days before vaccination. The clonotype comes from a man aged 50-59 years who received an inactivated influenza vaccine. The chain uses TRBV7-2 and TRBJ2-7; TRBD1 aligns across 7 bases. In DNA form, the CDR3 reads TGTGCCAGCAGCCCGAGGAGTGGGACAGCCTACGAGCAGTACTTC. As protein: CASSPRSGTAYEQYF. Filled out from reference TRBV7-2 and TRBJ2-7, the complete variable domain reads GAGVSQSPSNKVTEKGKDVELRCDPISGHTALYWYRQSLGQGLEFLIYFQGNSAPDKSGLPSDRFSAERTGGSVSTLTIQRTQQEDSAVYLCASSPRSGTAYEQYFGPGTRLTVT.